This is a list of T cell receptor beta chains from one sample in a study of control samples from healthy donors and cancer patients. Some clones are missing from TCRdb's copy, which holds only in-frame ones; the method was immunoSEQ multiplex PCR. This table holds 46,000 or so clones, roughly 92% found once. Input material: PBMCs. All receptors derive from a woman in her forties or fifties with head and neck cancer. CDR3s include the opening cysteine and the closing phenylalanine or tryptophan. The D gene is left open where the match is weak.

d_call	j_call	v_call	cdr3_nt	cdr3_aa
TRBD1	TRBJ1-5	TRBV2	TGTGCCAGCAGTGGCAGGGGGGAAGTAGGGCCCCAGCATTTT	CASSGRGEVGPQHF
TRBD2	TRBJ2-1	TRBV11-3	TGTGCCAGCAGCGGACGAGGACTAGCGGGAGGGCTGAGTGAGCAGTTCTTC	CASSGRGLAGGLSEQFF
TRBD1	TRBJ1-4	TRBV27	TGTGCCAGCAGTCCGGACAGGGTGGGTGAAAAACTGTTTTTT	CASSPDRVGEKLFF
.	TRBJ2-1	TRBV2	TGTGCCAGCAGTGGACAGGAAAACTACAATGAGCAGTTCTTC	CASSGQENYNEQFF
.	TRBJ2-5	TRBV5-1	TGCGCCAGCAGCTTAGTCGGCCAGGGTCAAGAGACCCAGTACTTC	CASSLVGQGQETQYF
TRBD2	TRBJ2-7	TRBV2	TGTGCCAGCAGTGAACCCGGCGGGGGGGCCTACGAGCAGTACTTC	CASSEPGGGAYEQYF
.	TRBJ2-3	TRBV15	TGTGCCACCAGCAGGCCGAGCACAGATACGCAGTATTTT	CATSRPSTDTQYF
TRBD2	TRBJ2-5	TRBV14	TGTGCCAGCAGTTTTGGACTAGCGGGAGCAGAGACCCAGTACTTC	CASSFGLAGAETQYF
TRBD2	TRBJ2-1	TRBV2	TGTGCCAGCACCGTTGCCGGGAGGAGGAATGAGCAGTTCTTC	CASTVAGRRNEQFF
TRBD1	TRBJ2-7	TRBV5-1	TGCGCCAGCAGCTTGGGACCCAGAGGGGGCACCTACGAGCAGTACTTC	CASSLGPRGGTYEQYF
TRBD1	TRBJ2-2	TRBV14	TGTGCCAGCAGCTTCCTCTTGACAGGGACCTCCACCGGGGAGCTGTTTTTT	CASSFLLTGTSTGELFF